A selection of T cell receptor beta chains follows, all from one sample in a study of CD8+ T cells in alopecia areata. Profiling relied on immunoSEQ multiplex PCR, and the TCRdb table lists in-frame clones only, not all of them. The repertoire has about 200,000 clones, more than 55% of them found once; the top ten carry around 5.1%. Sequencing was performed on CD8+ T cells sorted from blood. All receptors come from a human donor in good health. Both conserved end residues are part of each CDR3. The order of the fields is D gene, J gene, clone size, V gene, CDR3 DNA, CDR3 protein. D genes are given only for firm matches. Not every row has a clone size; where given, it reads once, few, many or a size class.

D: -
J: TRBJ2-1
size: -
V: TRBV13
DNA: TGTGCCAGCAGCCGCCGGACTCCCCTAGACAATGAGCAGTTCTTC
CDR3: CASSRRTPLDNEQFF

D: -
J: TRBJ1-1
size: once
V: TRBV29-1
DNA: TGCAGCGTTGATTCAAGCGGGGCAGTAGCTTTCTTT
CDR3: CSVDSSGAVAFF

D: -
J: TRBJ1-1
size: -
V: TRBV5-1
DNA: TGCGCCAGCAGTTTTGGGGGCCGGGGGAACACTGAAGCTTTCTTT
CDR3: CASSFGGRGNTEAFF

D: -
J: TRBJ2-1
size: -
V: TRBV25-1
DNA: TGTGCCAGCGGCGGGGACTCCTACAATGAGCAGTTCTTC
CDR3: CASGGDSYNEQFF

D: -
J: TRBJ1-5
size: -
V: TRBV25-1
DNA: TGTGCCAGCAGTGAAACAGGGTCGGTTCAGCCCCAGCATTTT
CDR3: CASSETGSVQPQHF

D: TRBD1
J: TRBJ2-3
size: -
V: TRBV9
DNA: TGTGCCAGCAGCTTTGGGACAGAGTCAGATACGCAGTATTTT
CDR3: CASSFGTESDTQYF

D: TRBD2
J: TRBJ2-3
size: -
V: TRBV27
DNA: TGTGCCAGCAGTTGGCGAGGACTAGCGGGGCCCACAGATACGCAGTATTTT
CDR3: CASSWRGLAGPTDTQYF

D: -
J: TRBJ2-7
size: -
V: TRBV5-1
DNA: TGCGCCAGCAGCTTGGGGGCAGGCTTCTACGAGCAGTACTTC
CDR3: CASSLGAGFYEQYF

D: -
J: TRBJ1-3
size: -
V: TRBV4-1
DNA: TGCGCCAGCAGCCAAGAGGGAAACACCATATATTTT
CDR3: CASSQEGNTIYF

D: TRBD1
J: TRBJ1-2
size: -
V: TRBV10-2
DNA: TGCGCCAGCAGTCCCAGCCCGACAGGGGGGGACTATGGCTACACCTTC
CDR3: CASSPSPTGGDYGYTF

D: -
J: TRBJ1-2
size: few
V: TRBV9
DNA: TGTGCCAGCAGCGCCCTAACGACCCACTATGGCTACACCTTC
CDR3: CASSALTTHYGYTF

D: -
J: TRBJ1-1
size: few
V: TRBV6-6
DNA: TGTGCCAGCAGTACGAGGGATGAAGCTTTCTTT
CDR3: CASSTRDEAFF

D: TRBD1
J: TRBJ1-2
size: -
V: TRBV9
DNA: TGTGCCAGCAGCGTAGACACAGGGGGCAGGGGCTACACCTTC
CDR3: CASSVDTGGRGYTF

D: TRBD1
J: TRBJ2-1
size: -
V: TRBV30
DNA: TGTGCCTACCGGGACAGGGGGCACCGTGAGCAGTTCTTC
CDR3: CAYRDRGHREQFF

D: TRBD1
J: TRBJ1-1
size: few
V: TRBV2
DNA: TGTGCCAGCAGTGAAGGACAGGGGACTGAAGCTTTCTTT
CDR3: CASSEGQGTEAFF

D: TRBD1
J: TRBJ1-5
size: -
V: TRBV29-1
DNA: TGCAGCGCCACAGGGGCGGAACGGAGCAATCAGCCCCAGCATTTT
CDR3: CSATGAERSNQPQHF

D: TRBD1
J: TRBJ2-7
size: -
V: TRBV7-9
DNA: TGTGCCAGCAGCTTTCCCGGGACAGGGGATTACGAGCAGTACTTC
CDR3: CASSFPGTGDYEQYF

D: -
J: TRBJ1-6
size: -
V: TRBV7-9
DNA: TGTGCCAGCAGCCCGGGTGGTAGCTCCTATAATTCACCCCTCCACTTT
CDR3: CASSPGGSSYNSPLHF

D: -
J: TRBJ2-5
size: -
V: TRBV7-9
DNA: TGTGCCAGCAGCCCCGGTCGCGGGACGGAGACCCAGTACTTC
CDR3: CASSPGRGTETQYF

D: -
J: TRBJ2-2
size: few
V: TRBV5-6
DNA: TGTGCCAGCAGCTTCGGGAACACCGGGGAGCTGTTTTTT
CDR3: CASSFGNTGELFF

D: -
J: TRBJ1-1
size: -
V: TRBV27
DNA: TGTGCCAGCGTACCGGGTGGAATGAACACTGAAGCTTTCTTT
CDR3: CASVPGGMNTEAFF

D: -
J: TRBJ1-2
size: -
V: TRBV4-1
DNA: TGCGCCAGCAGCCAGGTGGAGGGAACCTTGTATGGCTACACCTTC
CDR3: CASSQVEGTLYGYTF

D: TRBD1
J: TRBJ2-1
size: -
V: TRBV5-1
DNA: TGCGCCAGCAGCTTGAGGGACAGCTACAATGAGCAGTTCTTC
CDR3: CASSLRDSYNEQFF

D: TRBD1
J: TRBJ1-5
size: -
V: TRBV6-5
DNA: TGTGCCAGCAGCGAACAGGGGGATCAGCCCCAGCATTTT
CDR3: CASSEQGDQPQHF

D: -
J: TRBJ1-1
size: -
V: TRBV25-1
DNA: TGTGCCAGCAGGACGCTGGGCACTGAAGCTTTCTTT
CDR3: CASRTLGTEAFF

D: -
J: TRBJ1-2
size: -
V: TRBV15
DNA: TGTGCCACCAGCGGAGACAAAGCAGGGAGCTATGGCTACACCTTC
CDR3: CATSGDKAGSYGYTF

D: TRBD2
J: TRBJ2-1
size: medium-sized
V: TRBV4-2
DNA: TGTGCCAGCAGCCAAGATGATGGACTAGCGGGGAACAATGAGCAGTTCTTC
CDR3: CASSQDDGLAGNNEQFF

D: TRBD1
J: TRBJ2-7
size: -
V: TRBV5-1
DNA: TGCGCCAGCAGCGGCCGGGACAGGGATGTCTCCGAGCAGTACTTC
CDR3: CASSGRDRDVSEQYF

D: -
J: TRBJ1-5
size: few
V: TRBV11-2
DNA: TGTGCCAGCGGCCTCAAAGGGGCAGAGGATAATCAGCCCCAGCATTTT
CDR3: CASGLKGAEDNQPQHF

D: TRBD1
J: TRBJ1-1
size: -
V: TRBV27
DNA: TGTGCCAGCAGCCTGACAGGGCTGGGCACTGAAGCTTTCTTT
CDR3: CASSLTGLGTEAFF

D: TRBD2
J: TRBJ2-7
size: -
V: TRBV2
DNA: TGTGCCAGCAGTGGGACTAGCGCTTCCAACGAGCAGTACTTC
CDR3: CASSGTSASNEQYF

D: -
J: TRBJ2-5
size: few
V: TRBV2
DNA: TGTGCCGGCGGGAACCTCGGGGAGACCCAGTACTTC
CDR3: CAGGNLGETQYF

D: TRBD1
J: TRBJ2-6
size: once
V: TRBV2
DNA: TGTGCCAGCAGCTCAGGGGGAGGGGCCAACGTCCTGACTTTC
CDR3: CASSSGGGANVLTF

D: TRBD1
J: TRBJ1-2
size: few
V: TRBV7-9
DNA: TGTGCCAGCAGCGGTGGACAGGGCATCTACACCTTC
CDR3: CASSGGQGIYTF

D: TRBD2
J: TRBJ2-3
size: -
V: TRBV27
DNA: TGTGCCAGCAGTCAACTTAGCGGGGGGGCCAAAAGCACAGATACGCAGTATTTT
CDR3: CASSQLSGGAKSTDTQYF

D: -
J: TRBJ2-5
size: -
V: TRBV4-1
DNA: TGCGCCAGCAGCCAAGGACTAGGGGAGACCCAGTACTTC
CDR3: CASSQGLGETQYF

D: -
J: TRBJ2-6
size: -
V: TRBV29-1
DNA: TGCAGCGTTCTGCCAAGACAGGTCTTGTGGGCCAACGTCCTGACTTTC
CDR3: CSVLPRQVLWANVLTF

D: -
J: TRBJ2-1
size: -
V: TRBV9
DNA: TGTGCCAGCGACAACCCCTCCTACAATGAGCAGTTCTTC
CDR3: CASDNPSYNEQFF

D: -
J: TRBJ2-3
size: -
V: TRBV6-6
DNA: TGTGCCAGCATCCATGACAGTCTCACAGATACGCAGTATTTT
CDR3: CASIHDSLTDTQYF

D: TRBD2
J: TRBJ2-6
size: few
V: TRBV13
DNA: TGTGCCACGAGGGGAGGGCTTACGACTGGGGCCAACGTCCTGACTTTC
CDR3: CATRGGLTTGANVLTF

D: -
J: TRBJ1-5
size: -
V: TRBV29-1
DNA: TGCAGCGTTGTCGAGGGGGGCGGCAATCAGCCCCAGCATTTT
CDR3: CSVVEGGGNQPQHF

D: TRBD1
J: TRBJ2-2
size: once
V: TRBV29-1
DNA: TGCAGCGCGGATGGGACAGGCACCGGGGAGCTGTTTTTT
CDR3: CSADGTGTGELFF

D: -
J: TRBJ2-7
size: -
V: TRBV6-1
DNA: TGTGCCAGCAGTGCCACCGGGACCGTCCGGGGCGAGCAGTACTTC
CDR3: CASSATGTVRGEQYF

D: -
J: TRBJ1-4
size: -
V: TRBV30
DNA: TGTGCCTGGAGTGTAGGCGGACCGAATGAACTGTTTTTT
CDR3: CAWSVGGPNELFF